This TCR beta chain is drawn from a study of neurological immune-mediated disorders. Study-level results: No CDR3 amino acid sequences recurred among expanded clones across subjects, suggesting private repertoires in all groups.

This CDR3 is built from 14 residues. V dropped 2 bases and J dropped 5 bases, with 10 bases sitting between them. Germline assignment: CDR1 MNHEY and CDR2 SVGEGT. This clonotype appeared many times. What it recognizes is unknown. The cDNA came from 5'RACE with 10-nucleotide random UMIs. A single record per CDR3 protein comes from TCRdb applying MiXCR to the 5' RACE reads. The sample includes tens of thousands of distinct CDR3 sequences, less than 20% of them seen just once. As for time point: technical triplicate 3. Sorted libraries drew on some 1 million CD4+ or CD8+ T cells. Input material: CD4+ T cells from blood. The J gene is TRBJ1-5, the V gene TRBV6-2 or TRBV6-3; possibly TRBD1 for D (6 bases). This TCR was recovered from a female donor with HTLV-1-associated myelopathy (HAM/TSP). The CDR3 protein is CASSYPRGHQPQHF. As DNA, the CDR3 is TGTGCCAGCAGTTACCCTCGGGGGCATCAGCCCCAGCATTTT.